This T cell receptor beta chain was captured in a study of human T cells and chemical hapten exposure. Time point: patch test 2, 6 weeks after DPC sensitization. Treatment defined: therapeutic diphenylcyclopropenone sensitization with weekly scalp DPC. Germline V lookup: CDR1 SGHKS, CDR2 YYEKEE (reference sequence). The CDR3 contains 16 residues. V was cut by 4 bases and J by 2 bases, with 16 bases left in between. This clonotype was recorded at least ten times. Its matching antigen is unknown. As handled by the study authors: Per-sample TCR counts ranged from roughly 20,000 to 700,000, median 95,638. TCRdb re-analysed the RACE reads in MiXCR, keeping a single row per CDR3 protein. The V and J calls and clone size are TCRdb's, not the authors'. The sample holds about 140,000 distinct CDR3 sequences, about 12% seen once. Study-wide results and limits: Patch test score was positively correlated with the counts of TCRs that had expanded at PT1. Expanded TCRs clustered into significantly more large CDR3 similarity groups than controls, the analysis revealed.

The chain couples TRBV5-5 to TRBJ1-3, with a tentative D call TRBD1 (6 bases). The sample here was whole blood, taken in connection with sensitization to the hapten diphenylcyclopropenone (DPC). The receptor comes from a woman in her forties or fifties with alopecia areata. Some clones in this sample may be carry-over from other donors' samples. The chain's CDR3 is CASSDPPGAPGNTIYF. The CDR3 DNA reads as TGTGCCAGCAGCGATCCCCCAGGGGCCCCTGGAAACACCATATATTTT.